The 5 T cell receptor beta chains given below trace back to one sample, sequenced in a study of human T cells and chemical hapten exposure (dated by TCRdb to the early 2020s). To prepare the library, RACE was applied. These reads were obtained on a NextSeq 500. The public sequencing data were trimmed at Q25 with fastp and processed into clonotypes with MiXCR by TCRdb, which kept only in-frame beta chains. Rows merge per CDR3 protein into single entries with the most common DNA and genes. The sample includes roughly 150,000 distinct CDR3 sequences, with over 9.5% observed a single time. 1.4% of the sample belongs to the ten largest clones. The time point label here, explained by the study, means: patch test 2, 6 weeks after DPC sensitization. Reading the label with the study, this specimen's treatment or condition is: therapeutic diphenylcyclopropenone sensitization with weekly scalp DPC. The material sequenced was whole blood, taken in connection with sensitization to the hapten diphenylcyclopropenone (DPC). The source of these receptors is a woman in her forties or fifties with alopecia areata. Some clones in this sample may be carry-over from other donors' samples.

The chain is built from TRBV11-2 and TRBJ1-1, with 8 positions matching TRBD1. CDR3 length equals 14 residues. With 7 bases clipped from V and 4 bases from J, the junction kept 8 bases outside the gene matches. Germline CDR1 SGHAT, CDR2 FQNNGV. CDR3 loop: CASNLNRGGTEAFF. In DNA, the CDR3 is TGTGCCAGCAATTTAAACAGGGGGGGCACTGAAGCTTTCTTT.

This clonotype was recorded many times. The chain employs TRBV12-3 or TRBV12-4 and TRBJ1-6, with D possibly TRBD1 on 5 matching bases. The CDR3 is made up of 15 amino acids. The V and J ends lost 6 bases and 6 bases respectively, with 15 bases between them. In DNA, the CDR3 is TGTGCCAGCAGGAGGGACGGGAGGATTAATTCACCCCTCCACTTT. Translation: CASRRDGRINSPLHF.

This clonotype was observed at least ten times. V usage is TRBV7-3 and J usage is TRBJ2-2, with TRBD2 matching 7 bases. CDR1 and CDR2 from the germline V gene are SGHTA and FQGTGA. V lost 1 base, J lost 7 bases, and 9 bases stayed unmatched. The CDR3 runs 16 residues. CDR3 nucleotides: TGTGCCAGCAGCTTAAACGGTGGGAGGGGAGGCGGGGAGCTGTTTTTT. Its protein is CASSLNGGRGGGELFF.

This clonotype was seen repeatedly, ten times or more. The chain recombines TRBV28 with TRBJ2-1; the D is unclear. The CDR3 consists of 11 residues. Looked up from germline, CDR1 is MDHEN and CDR2 is SYDVKM. Trimming stripped 5 bases from V and 15 bases from J, with 14 bases between. CDR3 amino acids: CASSPLGSLFF. The DNA of the CDR3 is TGTGCCAGCAGTCCCCTGGGCTCACTGTTCTTC.

This chain links TRBV11-3 with TRBJ2-5, with TRBD1 matching over 7 bases. In germline, CDR1 is SGHNT, CDR2 YENEEA. After removal of 1 base from V and 4 bases from J, the junction contained 12 bases not matched to a gene. The CDR3 totals 17 residues. This chain's CDR3 is CASSLGMGQSRRETQYF. The CDR3, as DNA: TGTGCCAGCAGCTTAGGGATGGGACAGAGTCGTCGAGAGACCCAGTACTTC. The entire variable domain, with the rest obtained from reference TRBV11-3 and TRBJ2-5, is as follows: EAGVVQSPRYKIIEKKQPVAFWCNPISGHNTLYWYLQNLGQGPELLIRYENEEAVDDSQLPKDRFSAERLKGVDSTLKIQPAELGDSAVYLCASSLGMGQSRRETQYFGPGTRLLVL.